This TCR beta chain was retrieved from a study of blood T cell repertoires in COVID-19. Study background: From T cells, B-cell-depleted T cells, or PBMCs came the material, which was cDNA or gDNA.

Participants reported their clinical history, and cohort assignment relied on those reports. Symptom resolution, clearance, or two negative PCRs marked donors in Cohort 3 as recovered. This CDR3 is built from 14 residues. V lost 3 bases to trimming and J lost 6 bases; unmatched junction nucleotides: 3. The germline CDR1 and CDR2 sequences are LGHDT and YNNKEL (reference sequence). How the authors handled the data: Amplifying reference gene primers gave estimates of nucleated cell counts. Libraries were prepared by immunoSEQ multiplex PCR; TCRdb keeps only in-frame clonotypes and omits some of them. For V, J and clone size, that table is used; D and trimming come from the DNA. In the table there are roughly 370,000 clones, about 87% of which are singletons.

Sequencing was performed on PBMCs or T cells enriched from blood (not recorded which). This sequence was found in a woman between 50 and 59 years old who had recovered from COVID-19. The V gene is TRBV3-1 (or the pseudogene TRBV3-2), the J gene TRBJ1-4; 8 bases are a match to TRBD1. The CDR3 loop is CASSQDRADEKLFF. CDR3 DNA: TGTGCCAGCAGCCAGGACAGGGCCGATGAAAAACTGTTTTTT.